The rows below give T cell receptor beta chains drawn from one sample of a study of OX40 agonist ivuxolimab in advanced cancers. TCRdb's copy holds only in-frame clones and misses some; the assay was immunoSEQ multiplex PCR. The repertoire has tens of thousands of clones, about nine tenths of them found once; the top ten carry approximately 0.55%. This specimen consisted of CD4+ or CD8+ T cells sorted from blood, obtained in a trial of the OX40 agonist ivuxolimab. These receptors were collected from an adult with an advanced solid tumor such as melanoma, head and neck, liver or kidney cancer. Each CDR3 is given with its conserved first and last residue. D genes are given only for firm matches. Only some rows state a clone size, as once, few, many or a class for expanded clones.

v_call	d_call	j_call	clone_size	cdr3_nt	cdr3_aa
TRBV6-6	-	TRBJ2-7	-	TGTGCCAGCGGGGCCCGTCCGTACGAGCAGTACTTC	CASGARPYEQYF
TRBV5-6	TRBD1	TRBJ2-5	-	TGTGCCAGCAGCATACTTGGGGGACAGGGGGCCCTGGAGACCCAGTACTTC	CASSILGGQGALETQYF
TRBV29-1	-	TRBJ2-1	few	TGCAGCGGTACTAGGGACTCCTACAATGAGCAGTTCTTC	CSGTRDSYNEQFF
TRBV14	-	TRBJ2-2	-	TGTGCCAGCAGCCATTTCCCCTCAGGCACCGGGGAGCTGTTTTTT	CASSHFPSGTGELFF
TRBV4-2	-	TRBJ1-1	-	TGTGCCAGCAGCCAAGACACAGGGCGGAACACTGAAGCTTTCTTT	CASSQDTGRNTEAFF
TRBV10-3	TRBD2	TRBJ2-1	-	TGTGCCATCAGGACTAGCGATTACAATGAGCAGTTCTTC	CAIRTSDYNEQFF
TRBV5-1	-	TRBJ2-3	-	TGCGCCAGCAGCTTGAATTCAGGGCTAACAGATACGCAGTATTTT	CASSLNSGLTDTQYF
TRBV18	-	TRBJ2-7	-	TGTGCCAGCTCACCCGGGACACGGGCCGAGCAGTACTTC	CASSPGTRAEQYF
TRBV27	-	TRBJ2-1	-	TGTGCCAGCAGTTTATCGTGCAATGAGCAGTTCTTC	CASSLSCNEQFF
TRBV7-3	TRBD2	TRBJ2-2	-	TGTGCCAGCAGCTTAGGGGGGACTAGCCCCGGGGAGCTGTTTTTT	CASSLGGTSPGELFF
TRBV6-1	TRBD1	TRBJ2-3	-	TGTGCCAGCAGTGAAGCACCGGGACAGGGAACAGATACGCAGTATTTT	CASSEAPGQGTDTQYF